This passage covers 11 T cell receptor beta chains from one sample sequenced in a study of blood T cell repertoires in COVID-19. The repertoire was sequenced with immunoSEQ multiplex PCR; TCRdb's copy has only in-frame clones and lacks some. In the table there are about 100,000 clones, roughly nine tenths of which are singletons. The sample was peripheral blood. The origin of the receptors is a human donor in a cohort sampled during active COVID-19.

CDR3 bases: TGTGCCAGCAGTTCGGGGACAGGACTGTATGGCTACACCTTC. Translation: CASSSGTGLYGYTF. This sequence joins TRBV28 and TRBJ1-2; 8 nucleotides agree with TRBD1. The V gene end was trimmed by 4 bases and the J gene end by 5 bases; junction bases not matched to a gene: 6. The germline CDR1 and CDR2 sequences are MDHEN and SYDVKM. The CDR3 is made up of 14 amino acids.

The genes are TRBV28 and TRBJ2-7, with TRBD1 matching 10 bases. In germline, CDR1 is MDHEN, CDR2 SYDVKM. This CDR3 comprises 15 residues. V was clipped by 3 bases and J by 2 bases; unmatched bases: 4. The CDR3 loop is CASSLTGGAPYEQYF. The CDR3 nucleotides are TGTGCCAGCAGTTTGACAGGGGGCGCACCCTACGAGCAGTACTTC.

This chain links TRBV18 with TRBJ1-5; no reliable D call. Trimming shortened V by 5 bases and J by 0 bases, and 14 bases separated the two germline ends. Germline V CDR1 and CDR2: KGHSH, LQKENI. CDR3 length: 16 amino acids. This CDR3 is CASSSSSPVSNQPQHF. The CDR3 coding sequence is TGTGCCAGCTCATCCTCCAGTCCCGTTAGCAATCAGCCCCAGCATTTT.

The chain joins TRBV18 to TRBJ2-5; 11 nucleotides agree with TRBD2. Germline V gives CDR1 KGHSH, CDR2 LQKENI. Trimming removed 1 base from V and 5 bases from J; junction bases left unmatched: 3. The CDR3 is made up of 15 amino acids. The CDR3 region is CASSPQGLAVETQYF. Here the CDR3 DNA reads TGTGCCAGCTCACCACAGGGACTAGCGGTCGAGACCCAGTACTTC.

The CDR3 region has the DNA TGTGCCACCAGCAGAGGGGAGGGAAGCGGCACTGAAGCTTTCTTT. This gives the protein CATSRGEGSGTEAFF. V gene TRBV15 combines with J gene TRBJ1-1; D not resolved. The V end was cut by 1 base, the J end by 4 bases, with 13 bases between. Germline-derived CDR1 and CDR2 are LNHNV and YYDKDF (reference sequence). The length of the CDR3 is 15 residues.

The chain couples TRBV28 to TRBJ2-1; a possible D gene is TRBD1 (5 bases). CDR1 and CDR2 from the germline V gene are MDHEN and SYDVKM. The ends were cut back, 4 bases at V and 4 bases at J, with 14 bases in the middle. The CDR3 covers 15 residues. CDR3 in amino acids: CASSSLVTAYNEQFF. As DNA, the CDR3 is TGTGCCAGCAGTTCCCTCGTGACAGCTTACAATGAGCAGTTCTTC. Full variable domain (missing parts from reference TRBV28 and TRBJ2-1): DVKVTQSSRYLVKRTGEKVFLECVQDMDHENMFWYRQDPGLGLRLIYFSYDVKMKEKGDIPEGYSVSREKKERFSLILESASTNQTSMYLCASSSLVTAYNEQFFGPGTRLTVL.

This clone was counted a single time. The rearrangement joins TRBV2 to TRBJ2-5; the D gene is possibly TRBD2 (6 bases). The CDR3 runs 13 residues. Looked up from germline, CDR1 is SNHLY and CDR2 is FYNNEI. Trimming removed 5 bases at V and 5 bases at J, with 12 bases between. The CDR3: CASSSRRGETQYF. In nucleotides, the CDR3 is TGTGCCAGCAGTTCTCGTCGGGGGGAGACCCAGTACTTC.

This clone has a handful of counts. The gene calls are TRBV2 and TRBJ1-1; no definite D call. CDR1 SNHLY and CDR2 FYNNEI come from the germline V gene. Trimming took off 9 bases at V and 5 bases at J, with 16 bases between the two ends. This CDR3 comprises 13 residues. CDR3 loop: CARADEPGTEAFF. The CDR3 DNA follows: TGTGCCAGGGCAGACGAACCGGGGACTGAAGCTTTCTTT. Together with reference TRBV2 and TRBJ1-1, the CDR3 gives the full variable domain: EPEVTQTPSHQVTQMGQEVILRCVPISNHLYFYWYRQILGQKVEFLVSFYNNEISEKSEIFDDQFSVERPDGSNFTLKIRSTKLEDSAMYFCARADEPGTEAFFGQGTRLTVV.

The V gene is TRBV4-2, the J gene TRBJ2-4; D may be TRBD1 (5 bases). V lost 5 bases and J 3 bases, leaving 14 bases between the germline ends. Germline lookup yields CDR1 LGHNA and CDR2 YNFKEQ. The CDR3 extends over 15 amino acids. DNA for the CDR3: TGTGCCAGCAGCTCCACCTGGGGCAGCAAAAACATTCAGTACTTC. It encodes CASSSTWGSKNIQYF.

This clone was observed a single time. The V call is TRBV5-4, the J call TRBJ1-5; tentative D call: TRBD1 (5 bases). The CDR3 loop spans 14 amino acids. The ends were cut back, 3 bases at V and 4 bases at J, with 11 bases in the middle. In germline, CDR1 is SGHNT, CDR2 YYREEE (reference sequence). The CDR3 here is CASSSGAENQPQHF. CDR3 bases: TGTGCCAGCAGCTCTGGGGCAGAAAATCAGCCCCAGCATTTT.

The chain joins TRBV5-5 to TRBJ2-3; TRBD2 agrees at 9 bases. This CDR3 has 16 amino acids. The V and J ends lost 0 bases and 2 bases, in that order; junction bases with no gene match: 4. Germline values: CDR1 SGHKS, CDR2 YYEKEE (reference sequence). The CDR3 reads CASSLAGGGATDTQYF. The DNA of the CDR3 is TGTGCCAGCAGCTTGGCAGGCGGGGGGGCCACAGATACGCAGTATTTT.